What follows is one T cell receptor (beta chain) and its context. Germline assignment: CDR1 LNHDA and CDR2 SQIVND (reference sequence). This CDR3 has 16 residues. One entry per CDR3 protein, without DNA, is what TCRdb gives after re-calling the 5' RACE reads. Seen in this sample are 500,000 to 700,000 distinct CDR3 sequences; the ten most common clones hold less than 4.5%. This record belongs to a study of T cells expressing NK-cell markers. Study summary: The eight sequenced donors comprised seven who were HCMV-seropositive and one who was seronegative.

Sequencing input: blood T cells: a sorted CD56 or NKG2C T cell subset, CD4+ or CD8+ T cells, or bulk PBMC T cells (not recorded which). This TCR derives from a man in his late teens or twenties in good health. The rearrangement joins TRBV19 to TRBJ2-6; the TCRdb call, TRBD1, lacks DNA for checking. This CDR3 is CASSMLGSPGANVLTF.